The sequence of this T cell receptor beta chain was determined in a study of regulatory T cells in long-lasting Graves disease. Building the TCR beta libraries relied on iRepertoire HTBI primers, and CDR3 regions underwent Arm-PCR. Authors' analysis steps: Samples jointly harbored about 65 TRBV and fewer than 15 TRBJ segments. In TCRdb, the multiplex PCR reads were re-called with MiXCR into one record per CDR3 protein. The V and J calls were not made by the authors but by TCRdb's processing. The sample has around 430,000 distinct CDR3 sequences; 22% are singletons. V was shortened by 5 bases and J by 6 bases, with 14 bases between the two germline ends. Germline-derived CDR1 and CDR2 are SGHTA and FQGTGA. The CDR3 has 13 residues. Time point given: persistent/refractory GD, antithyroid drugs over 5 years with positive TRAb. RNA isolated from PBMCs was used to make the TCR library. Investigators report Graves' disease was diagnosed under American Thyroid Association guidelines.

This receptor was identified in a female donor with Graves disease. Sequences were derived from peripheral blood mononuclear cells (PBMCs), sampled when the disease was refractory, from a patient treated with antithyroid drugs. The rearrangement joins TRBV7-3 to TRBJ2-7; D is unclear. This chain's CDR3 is CASSSKGLGEQYF. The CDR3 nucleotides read TGTGCCAGCAGCAGTAAGGGCCTCGGCGAGCAGTACTTC.